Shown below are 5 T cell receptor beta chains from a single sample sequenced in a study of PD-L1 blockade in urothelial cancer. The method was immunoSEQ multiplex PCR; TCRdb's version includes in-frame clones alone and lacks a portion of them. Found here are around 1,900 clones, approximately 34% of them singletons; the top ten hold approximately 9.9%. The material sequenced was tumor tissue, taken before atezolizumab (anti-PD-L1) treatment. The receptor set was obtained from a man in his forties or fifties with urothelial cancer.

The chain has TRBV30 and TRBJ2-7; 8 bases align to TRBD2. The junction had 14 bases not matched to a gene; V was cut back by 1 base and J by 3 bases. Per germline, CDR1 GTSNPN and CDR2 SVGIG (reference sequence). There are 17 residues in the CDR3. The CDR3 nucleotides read TGTGCCTGGAGTGGACGGGTCAGAGGGCGGGGGGACTACGAGCAGTACTTC. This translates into CAWSGRVRGRGDYEQYF.

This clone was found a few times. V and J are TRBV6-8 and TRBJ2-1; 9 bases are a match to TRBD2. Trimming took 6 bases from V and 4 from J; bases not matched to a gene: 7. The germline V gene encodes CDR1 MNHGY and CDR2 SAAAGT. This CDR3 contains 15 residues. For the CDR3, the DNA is TGTGCCAGCAGGCCTGGGACTAGCAGATACAATGAGCAGTTCTTC. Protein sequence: CASRPGTSRYNEQFF.

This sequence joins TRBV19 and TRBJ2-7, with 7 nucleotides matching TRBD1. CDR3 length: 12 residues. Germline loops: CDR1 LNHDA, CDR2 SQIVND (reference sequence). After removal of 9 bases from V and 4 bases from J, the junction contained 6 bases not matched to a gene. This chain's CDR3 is CARPGQNYEQYF. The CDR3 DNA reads TGTGCCAGGCCGGGACAGAATTACGAGCAGTACTTC.

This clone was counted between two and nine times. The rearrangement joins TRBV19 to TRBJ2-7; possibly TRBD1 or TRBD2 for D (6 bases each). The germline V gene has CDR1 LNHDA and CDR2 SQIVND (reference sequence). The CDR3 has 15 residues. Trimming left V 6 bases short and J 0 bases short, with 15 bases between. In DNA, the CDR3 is TGTGCCAGTAGGCCCGGCGGGACACTCTCCTACGAGCAGTACTTC. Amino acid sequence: CASRPGGTLSYEQYF.

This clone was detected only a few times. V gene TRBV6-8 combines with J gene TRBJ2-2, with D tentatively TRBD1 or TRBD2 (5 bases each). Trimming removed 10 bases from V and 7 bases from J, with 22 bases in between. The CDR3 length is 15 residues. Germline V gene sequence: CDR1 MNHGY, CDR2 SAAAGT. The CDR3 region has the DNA TGTGCCATCAGAGCCGGGGCTAGCTTCGGCGGGGAGCTGTTTTTT. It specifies CAIRAGASFGGELFF.